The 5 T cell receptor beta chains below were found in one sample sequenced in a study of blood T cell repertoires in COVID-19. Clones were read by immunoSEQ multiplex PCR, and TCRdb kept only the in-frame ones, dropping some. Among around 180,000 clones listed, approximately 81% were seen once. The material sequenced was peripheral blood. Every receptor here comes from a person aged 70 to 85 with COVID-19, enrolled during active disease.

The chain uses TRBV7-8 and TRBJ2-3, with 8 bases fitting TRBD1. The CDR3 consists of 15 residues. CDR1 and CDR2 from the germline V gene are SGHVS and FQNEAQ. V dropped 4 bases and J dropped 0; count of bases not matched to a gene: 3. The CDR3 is CASSSGGGSTDTQYF. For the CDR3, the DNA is TGTGCCAGCAGCTCAGGGGGCGGGAGCACAGATACGCAGTATTTT.

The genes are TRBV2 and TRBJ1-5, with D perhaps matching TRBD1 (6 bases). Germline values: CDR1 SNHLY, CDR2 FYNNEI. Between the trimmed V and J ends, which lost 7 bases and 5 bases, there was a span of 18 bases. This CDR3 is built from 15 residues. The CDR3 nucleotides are TGTGCCAGCACCCGGGAGGGGGGGGGAGATCAGCCCCAGCATTTT. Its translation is CASTREGGGDQPQHF.

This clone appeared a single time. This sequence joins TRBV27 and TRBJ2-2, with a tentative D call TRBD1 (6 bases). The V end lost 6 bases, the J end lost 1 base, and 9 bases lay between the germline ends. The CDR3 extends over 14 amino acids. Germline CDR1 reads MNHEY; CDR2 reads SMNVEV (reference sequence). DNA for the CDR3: TGTGCCAGCAGGAAGGGACAGAACACCGGGGAGCTGTTTTTT. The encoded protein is CASRKGQNTGELFF.

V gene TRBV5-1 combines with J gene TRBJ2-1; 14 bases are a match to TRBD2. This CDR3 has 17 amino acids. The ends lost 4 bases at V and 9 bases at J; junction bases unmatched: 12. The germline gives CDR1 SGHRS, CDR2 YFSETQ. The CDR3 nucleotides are TGCGCCAGCAGCCACCAGACTAGCGGGAGGGCCTCTGGTGAGCAGTTCTTC. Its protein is CASSHQTSGRASGEQFF.

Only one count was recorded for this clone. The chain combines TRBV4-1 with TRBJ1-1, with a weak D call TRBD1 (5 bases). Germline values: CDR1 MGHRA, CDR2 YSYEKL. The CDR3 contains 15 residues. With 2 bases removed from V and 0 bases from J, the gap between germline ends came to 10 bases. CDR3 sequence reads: CASSQLGLMNTEAFF. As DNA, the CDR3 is TGCGCCAGCAGCCAACTGGGGCTAATGAACACTGAAGCTTTCTTT.